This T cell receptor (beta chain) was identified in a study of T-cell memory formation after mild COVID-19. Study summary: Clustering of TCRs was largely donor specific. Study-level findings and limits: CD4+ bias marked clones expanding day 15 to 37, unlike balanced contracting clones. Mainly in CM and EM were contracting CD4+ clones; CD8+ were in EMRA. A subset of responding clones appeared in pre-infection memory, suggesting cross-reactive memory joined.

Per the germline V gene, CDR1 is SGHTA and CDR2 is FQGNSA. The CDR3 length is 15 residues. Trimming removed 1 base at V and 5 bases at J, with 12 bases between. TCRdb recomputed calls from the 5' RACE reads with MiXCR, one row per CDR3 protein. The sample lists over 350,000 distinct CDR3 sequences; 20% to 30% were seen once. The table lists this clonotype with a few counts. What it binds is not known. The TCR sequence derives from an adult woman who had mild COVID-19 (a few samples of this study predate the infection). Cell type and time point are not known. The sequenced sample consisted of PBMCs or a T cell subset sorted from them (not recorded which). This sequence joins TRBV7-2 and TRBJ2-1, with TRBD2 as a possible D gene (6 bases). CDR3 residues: CASSLVGRGNNEQFF. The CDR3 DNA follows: TGTGCCAGCAGCTTAGTCGGGAGAGGTAACAATGAGCAGTTCTTC. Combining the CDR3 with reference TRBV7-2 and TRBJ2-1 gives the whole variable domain GAGVSQSPSNKVTEKGKDVELRCDPISGHTALYWYRQSLGQGLEFLIYFQGNSAPDKSGLPSDRFSAERTGGSVSTLTIQRTQQEDSAVYLCASSLVGRGNNEQFFGPGTRLTVL.